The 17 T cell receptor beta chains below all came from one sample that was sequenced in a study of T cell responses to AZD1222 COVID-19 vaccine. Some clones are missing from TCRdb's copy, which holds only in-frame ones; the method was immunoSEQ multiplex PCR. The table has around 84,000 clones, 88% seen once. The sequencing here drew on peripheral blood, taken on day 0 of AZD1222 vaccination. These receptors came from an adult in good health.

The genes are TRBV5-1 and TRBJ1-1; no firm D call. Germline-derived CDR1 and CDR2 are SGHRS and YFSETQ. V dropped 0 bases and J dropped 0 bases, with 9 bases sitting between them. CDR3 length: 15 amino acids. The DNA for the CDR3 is TGCGCCAGCAGCTTGGATGTAGGAATGAACACTGAAGCTTTCTTT. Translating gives CASSLDVGMNTEAFF.

The CDR3 sequence is CASRDSYYEQYF. DNA for the CDR3: TGCGCCAGCAGAGACAGTTACTACGAGCAGTACTTC. The V and J genes are TRBV5-1 and TRBJ2-7, with D possibly TRBD1 on 5 matching bases. The V gene lost 5 bases and the J gene lost 3 bases, with 9 bases spanning the gap. Per germline, CDR1 SGHRS and CDR2 YFSETQ. The CDR3 consists of 12 residues.

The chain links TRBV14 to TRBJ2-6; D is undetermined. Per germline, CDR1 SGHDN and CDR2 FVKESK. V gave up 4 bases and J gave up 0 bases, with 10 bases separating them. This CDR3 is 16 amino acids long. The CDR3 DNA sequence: TGTGCCAGCAGCCGCCGACCGGGCTCTGGGGCCAACGTCCTGACTTTC. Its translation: CASSRRPGSGANVLTF.

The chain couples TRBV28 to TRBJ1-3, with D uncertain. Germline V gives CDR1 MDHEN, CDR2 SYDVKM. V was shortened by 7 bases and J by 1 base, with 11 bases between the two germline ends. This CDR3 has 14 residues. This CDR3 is CASIPAGSGNTIYF. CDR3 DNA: TGTGCCAGCATCCCCGCGGGGTCTGGAAACACCATATATTTT.

The CDR3 loop reads CASSFSTGVAEAFF. CDR3 coding DNA: TGTGCCAGCAGTTTTTCAACAGGGGTCGCTGAAGCTTTCTTT. The J gene is TRBJ1-1, the V gene TRBV28; 7 bases fit TRBD1. Germline assignment: CDR1 MDHEN and CDR2 SYDVKM. The CDR3 is made up of 14 amino acids. Trimming at V came to 3 bases and at J to 6 bases, leaving 7 bases not matched to a gene.

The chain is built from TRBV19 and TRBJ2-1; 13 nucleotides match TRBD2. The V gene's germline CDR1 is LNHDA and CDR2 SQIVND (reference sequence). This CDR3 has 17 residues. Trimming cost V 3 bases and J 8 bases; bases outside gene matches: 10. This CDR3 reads CASSILRTSGSRYEQFF. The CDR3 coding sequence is TGTGCCAGTAGTATCCTCAGGACTAGCGGGAGTAGGTATGAGCAGTTCTTC.

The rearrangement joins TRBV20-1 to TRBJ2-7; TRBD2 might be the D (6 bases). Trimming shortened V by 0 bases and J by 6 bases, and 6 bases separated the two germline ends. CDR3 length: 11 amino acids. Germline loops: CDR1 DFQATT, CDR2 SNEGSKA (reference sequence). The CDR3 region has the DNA TGCAGTGCTAGAGAAGCGGGCGAGCAGTACTTC. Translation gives CSAREAGEQYF.

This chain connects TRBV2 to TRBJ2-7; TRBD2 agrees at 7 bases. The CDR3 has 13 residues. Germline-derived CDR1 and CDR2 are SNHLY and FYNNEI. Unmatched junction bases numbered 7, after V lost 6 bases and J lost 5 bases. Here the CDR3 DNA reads TGTGCCAGCAGGCCGGGACTAACCCACGAGCAGTACTTC. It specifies CASRPGLTHEQYF. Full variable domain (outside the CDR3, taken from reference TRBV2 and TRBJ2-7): EPEVTQTPSHQVTQMGQEVILRCVPISNHLYFYWYRQILGQKVEFLVSFYNNEISEKSEIFDDQFSVERPDGSNFTLKIRSTKLEDSAMYFCASRPGLTHEQYFGPGTRLTVT.

CDR3: CASSLGNPSGANVLTF. As DNA, the CDR3 is TGTGCCAGCAGTTTGGGCAATCCCTCTGGGGCCAACGTCCTGACTTTC. The chain is built from TRBV6-5 and TRBJ2-6; no reliable D call. The germline V gene encodes CDR1 MNHEY and CDR2 SVGAGI. Trimming shortened V by 4 bases and J by 0 bases, and 10 bases separated the two germline ends. The CDR3 spans 16 residues.

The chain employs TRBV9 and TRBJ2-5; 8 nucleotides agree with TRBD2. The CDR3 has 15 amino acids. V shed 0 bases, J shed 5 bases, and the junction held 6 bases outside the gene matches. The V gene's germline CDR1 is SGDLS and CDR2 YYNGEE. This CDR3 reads CASSVEGTSRETQYF. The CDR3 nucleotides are TGTGCCAGCAGCGTAGAGGGGACTAGTAGGGAGACCCAGTACTTC.

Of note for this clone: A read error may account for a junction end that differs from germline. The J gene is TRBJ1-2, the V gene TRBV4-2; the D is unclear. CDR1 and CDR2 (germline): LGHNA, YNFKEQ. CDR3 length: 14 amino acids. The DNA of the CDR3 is TGTGCCAGCAGTCAAGATGGCGGGCGAGATGGCTACACCTTC. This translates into CASSQDGGRDGYTF.

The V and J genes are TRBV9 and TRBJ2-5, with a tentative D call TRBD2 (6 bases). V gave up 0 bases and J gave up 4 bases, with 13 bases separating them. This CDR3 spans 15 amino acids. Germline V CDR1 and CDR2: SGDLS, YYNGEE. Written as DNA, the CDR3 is TGTGCCAGCAGCGTAGACGGGAGAGGCGGAGAGACCCAGTACTTC. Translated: CASSVDGRGGETQYF.

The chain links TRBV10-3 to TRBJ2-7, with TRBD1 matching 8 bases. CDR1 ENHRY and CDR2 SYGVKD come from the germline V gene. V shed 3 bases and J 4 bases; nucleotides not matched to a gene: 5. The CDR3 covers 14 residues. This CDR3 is CAISEGQGGYEQYF. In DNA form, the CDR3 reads TGTGCCATCAGTGAAGGACAGGGTGGGTACGAGCAGTACTTC.

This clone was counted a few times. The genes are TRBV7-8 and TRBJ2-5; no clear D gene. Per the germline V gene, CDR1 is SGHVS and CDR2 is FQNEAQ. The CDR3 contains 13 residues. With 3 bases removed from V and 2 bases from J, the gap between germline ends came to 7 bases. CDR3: CASSFQVQETQYF. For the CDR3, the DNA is TGTGCCAGCAGCTTCCAGGTTCAAGAGACCCAGTACTTC. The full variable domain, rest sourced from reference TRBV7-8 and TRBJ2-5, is GAGVSQSPRYKVAKRGQDVALRCDPISGHVSLFWYQQALGQGPEFLTYFQNEAQLDKSGLPSDRFFAERPEGSVSTLKIQRTQQEDSAVYLCASSFQVQETQYFGPGTRLLVL.

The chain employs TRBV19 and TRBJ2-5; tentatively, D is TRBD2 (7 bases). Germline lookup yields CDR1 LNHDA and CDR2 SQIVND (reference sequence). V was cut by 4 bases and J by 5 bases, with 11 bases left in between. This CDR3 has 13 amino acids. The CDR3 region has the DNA TGTGCCAGTAGTAGGGGGGGCGTGGAGACCCAGTACTTC. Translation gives CASSRGGVETQYF.

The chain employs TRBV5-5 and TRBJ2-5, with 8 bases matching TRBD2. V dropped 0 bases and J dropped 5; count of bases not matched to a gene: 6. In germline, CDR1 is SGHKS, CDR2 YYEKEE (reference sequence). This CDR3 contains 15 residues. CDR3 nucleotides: TGTGCCAGCAGCTTGGAAGGACTAGCCGCGGAGACCCAGTACTTC. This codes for CASSLEGLAAETQYF.

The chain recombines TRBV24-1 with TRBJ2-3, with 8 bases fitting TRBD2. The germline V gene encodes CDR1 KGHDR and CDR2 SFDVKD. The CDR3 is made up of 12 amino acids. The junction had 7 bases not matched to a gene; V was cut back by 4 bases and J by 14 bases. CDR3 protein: CATSDGTSLVYF. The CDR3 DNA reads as TGTGCCACCAGTGACGGGACTAGTCTTGTGTATTTT.